This TCR beta chain was found in a study of blood T cell repertoires in COVID-19. Seattle researchers signed up patients amid active infection and tracked them longitudinally. Using immunoSEQ multiplex PCR, the repertoire was profiled, and TCRdb retains in-frame clones only, with some absent. The sample holds 150,000 or so clones, approximately 80% seen once. The sequence derives from an older woman with COVID-19, enrolled during active disease. The sequenced sample consisted of peripheral blood.

This CDR3 is CASRPEPRATEAFF. CDR3 bases: TGTGCCAGCAGGCCGGAGCCGCGAGCCACTGAAGCTTTCTTT. This sequence joins TRBV7-3 and TRBJ1-1; D remains ambiguous. CDR3 length: 14 amino acids. Germline V gene data show CDR1 as SGHTA and CDR2 as FQGTGA. The ends were cut back, 6 bases at V and 4 bases at J, with 15 bases in the middle.